This T cell receptor beta chain was captured in a study of control samples from healthy donors and cancer patients. The CDR3 sequence is 15 residues long. Trimming left V 7 bases short and J 3 bases short, with 16 bases between. CDR1 is MDHEN, CDR2 SYDVKM, per germline. Libraries were prepared by immunoSEQ multiplex PCR; TCRdb keeps only in-frame clonotypes and omits some of them. The data show about 44,000 clones, about 90% seen once. The sequenced sample consisted of PBMCs. The source is a woman in her sixties with lung cancer. The rearrangement joins TRBV28 to TRBJ1-3, with no clear D. Here the CDR3 DNA reads TGTGCCAGCAACACAATATCAGTCGGTGGAAACACCATATATTTT. Translating gives CASNTISVGGNTIYF.